This TCR beta chain was captured in a study of blood T cell repertoires in COVID-19. Study details: PBMCs, B-cell-depleted T cells, or T cells were the source of the cDNA or gDNA that made up the material.

The data were produced by immunoSEQ multiplex PCR, yet TCRdb's version contains in-frame clones alone and is incomplete. The sample consists of fewer than 300,000 clones, 90% to 95% of them appearing once. This CDR3 comprises 13 residues. Germline V gives CDR1 LNHDA, CDR2 SQIVND (reference sequence). Trimming at V came to 4 bases and at J to 5 bases, leaving 4 bases not matched to a gene. The chain recombines TRBV19 with TRBJ2-7, with 8 bases fitting TRBD1. Sequencing was carried out using peripheral blood. The source of this sequence is a woman aged 25 to 39 with COVID-19, enrolled during active disease. CDR3 protein: CASSTQGAHEQYF. CDR3 coding DNA: TGTGCCAGTAGTACTCAGGGGGCCCACGAGCAGTACTTC.